The present TCR beta chain was sequenced within a study of T cell responses to AZD1222 COVID-19 vaccine. Whole-study findings and limits: Across the whole spike, CD4 TCRs peaked at regions 160-218 and 743-854. The donors showed a predominance of white British ancestry and of females, with possible underestimation of clonal diversity. Regions left unmutated in variants are reportedly the target of nearly half of spike-specific TCRs.

Only in-frame clones appear in the TCRdb table, and some are missing; sequencing was by immunoSEQ multiplex PCR. The sample has around 120,000 clones; roughly 85% are singletons. As for this clone: Its antigen is undetermined.

This CDR3 is built from 14 residues. Germline trimming cut 3 bases from V and 5 bases from J; bases unmatched to any gene: 4. The germline gives CDR1 SGHDT, CDR2 YYEEEE. This TCR derives from an adult who received the AZD1222 COVID-19 vaccine. Source: peripheral blood, taken 28 days after the second AZD1222 dose. This chain uses TRBV5-6 with TRBJ1-4; 7 bases map to TRBD1. The DNA for the CDR3 is TGTGCCAGCAGCTCCAGGGGGGTGAATGAAAAACTGTTTTTT. Its protein is CASSSRGVNEKLFF.